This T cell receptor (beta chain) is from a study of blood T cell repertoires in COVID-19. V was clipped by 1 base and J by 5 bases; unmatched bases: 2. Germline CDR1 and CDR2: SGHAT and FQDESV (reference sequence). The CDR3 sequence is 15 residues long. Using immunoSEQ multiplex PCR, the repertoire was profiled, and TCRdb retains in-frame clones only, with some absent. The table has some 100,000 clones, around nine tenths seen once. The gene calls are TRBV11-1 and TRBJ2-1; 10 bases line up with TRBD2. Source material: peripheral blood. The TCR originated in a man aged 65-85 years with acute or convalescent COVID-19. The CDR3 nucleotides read TGTGCCAGCAGCTTAGGGCTAGCGGGAGACAATGAGCAGTTCTTC. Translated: CASSLGLAGDNEQFF.